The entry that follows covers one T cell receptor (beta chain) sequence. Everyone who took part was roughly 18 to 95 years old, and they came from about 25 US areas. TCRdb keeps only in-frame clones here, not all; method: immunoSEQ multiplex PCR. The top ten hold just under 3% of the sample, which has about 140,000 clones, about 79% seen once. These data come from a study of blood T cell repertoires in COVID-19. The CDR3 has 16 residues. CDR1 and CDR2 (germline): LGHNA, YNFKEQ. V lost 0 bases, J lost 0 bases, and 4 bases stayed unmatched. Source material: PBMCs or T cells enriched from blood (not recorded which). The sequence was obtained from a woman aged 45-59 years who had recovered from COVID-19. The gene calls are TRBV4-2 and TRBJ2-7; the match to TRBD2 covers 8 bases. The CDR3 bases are TGTGCCAGCAGCCAAGATCTACGGGGGGGCTCCTACGAGCAGTACTTC. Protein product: CASSQDLRGGSYEQYF.